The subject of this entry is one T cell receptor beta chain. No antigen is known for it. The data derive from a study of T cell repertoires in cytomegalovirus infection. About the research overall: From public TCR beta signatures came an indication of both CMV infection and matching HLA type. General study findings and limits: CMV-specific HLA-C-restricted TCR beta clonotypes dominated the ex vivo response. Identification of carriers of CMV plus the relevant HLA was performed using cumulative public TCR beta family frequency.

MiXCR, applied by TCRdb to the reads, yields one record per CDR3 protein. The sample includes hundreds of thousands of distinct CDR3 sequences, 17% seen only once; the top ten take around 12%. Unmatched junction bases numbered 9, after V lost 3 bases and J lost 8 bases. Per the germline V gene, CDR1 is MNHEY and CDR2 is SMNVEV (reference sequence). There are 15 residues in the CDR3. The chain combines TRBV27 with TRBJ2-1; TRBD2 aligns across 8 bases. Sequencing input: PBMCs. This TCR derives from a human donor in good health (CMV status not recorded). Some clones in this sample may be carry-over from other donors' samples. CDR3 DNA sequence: TGTGCCAGCAGTTTCGGGGGGGGCCTGGGAGATGAGCAGTTCTTC. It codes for CASSFGGGLGDEQFF.